This T cell receptor beta chain was profiled in a study of T cells in Graves' hyperthyroidism and ophthalmopathy. Study details: The blood sample was taken at first diagnosis, before treatment began.

Authors of the study amplified TCR beta CDR3 regions from RNA transcripts. Researchers ran a first-round RT-PCR on the TCR CDR3 using the HTBI primer set. TCRdb independently ran MiXCR on the multiplex PCR reads; one entry per CDR3 protein. This table has about 250,000 distinct CDR3 sequences, around 24% appearing once. Looked up from germline, CDR1 is MNHEY and CDR2 is SVGAGI. The CDR3 is 14 residues long. To note about this clonotype: A read error may account for a junction end that differs from germline.

The rearrangement uses TRBV6-5 and TRBJ1-2, with D possibly matching TRBD1 (6 bases). Sequenced material: blood. The sequence was collected from a woman between 40 and 50 years old with Graves' ophthalmopathy. The CDR3 bases are TGTGCCAGCAGTTTGGGGGCCCGTAACTATGGCTACGCCTTC. Protein: CASSLGARNYGYAF.